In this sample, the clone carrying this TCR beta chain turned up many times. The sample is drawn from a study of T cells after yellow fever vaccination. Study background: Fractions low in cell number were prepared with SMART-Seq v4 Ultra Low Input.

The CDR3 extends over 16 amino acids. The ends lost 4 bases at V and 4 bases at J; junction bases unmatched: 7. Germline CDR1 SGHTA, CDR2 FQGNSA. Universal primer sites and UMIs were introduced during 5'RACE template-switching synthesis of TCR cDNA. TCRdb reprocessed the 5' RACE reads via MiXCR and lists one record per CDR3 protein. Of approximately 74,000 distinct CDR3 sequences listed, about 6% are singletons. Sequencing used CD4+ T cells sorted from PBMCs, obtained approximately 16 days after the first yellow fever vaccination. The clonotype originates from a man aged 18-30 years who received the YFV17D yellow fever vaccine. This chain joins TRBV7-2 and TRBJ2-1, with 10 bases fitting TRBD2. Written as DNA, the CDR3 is TGTGCCAGCAGCTGGATAGCGGGGGGCTTTTACAATGAGCAGTTCTTC. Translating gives CASSWIAGGFYNEQFF.